These 22 T cell receptor beta chains share one sample of origin, sequenced in a study of T cell responses to AZD1222 COVID-19 vaccine. The assay was immunoSEQ multiplex PCR, and TCRdb's table has in-frame clones only and misses some. This table has 120,000 to 150,000 clones, roughly 86% appearing once. The input for sequencing was peripheral blood, taken 28 days after the second AZD1222 dose. The origin of the receptors is an adult who received the AZD1222 COVID-19 vaccine.

This clone was seen only once. The chain couples TRBV12-5 to TRBJ1-2, with 7 bases aligning to TRBD1. This CDR3 has 17 amino acids. Germline values: CDR1 LGHNT, CDR2 FRNRAP. V gave up 0 bases and J gave up 5 bases; unmatched junction bases: 12. The CDR3 DNA sequence: TGTGCTAGTGGTTTGGTACAGGGAACAGGGGCGGAGTATGGCTACACCTTC. Its protein product is CASGLVQGTGAEYGYTF.

The chain has TRBV7-2 and TRBJ1-4; D gene uncertain. Trimming took off 1 base at V and 2 bases at J, with 8 bases between the two ends. Germline CDR1 SGHTA, CDR2 FQGNSA. This CDR3 has 15 amino acids. CDR3 region: CASSLGPATNEKLFF. CDR3 DNA: TGTGCCAGCAGCTTAGGCCCCGCTACTAATGAAAAACTGTTTTTT.

The gene calls are TRBV14 and TRBJ1-1, with D possibly matching TRBD1 (6 bases). This CDR3 contains 15 residues. Trimming stripped 4 bases from V and 0 bases from J, with 12 bases between. Germline V gene sequence: CDR1 SGHDN, CDR2 FVKESK. CDR3 amino acids: CASSPAGALNTEAFF. The CDR3 coding sequence is TGTGCCAGCAGCCCAGCGGGGGCTTTGAACACTGAAGCTTTCTTT.

The genes are TRBV27 and TRBJ1-1; TRBD1 might be the D (5 bases). Trimming cost V 0 bases and J 1 base, with 12 bases left between them. The CDR3 loop spans 16 amino acids. Germline V gene lookup returns CDR1 MNHEY and CDR2 SMNVEV (reference sequence). The CDR3 DNA reads as TGTGCCAGCAGTTTATCTGGATTTGGGACGAACACTGAAGCTTTCTTT. Protein: CASSLSGFGTNTEAFF.

V is TRBV5-1 and J is TRBJ1-3; a weak D match, TRBD1 (5 bases). CDR1 is SGHRS, CDR2 YFSETQ, per germline. The CDR3 runs to 14 residues. Trimming removed 0 bases at V and 1 base at J, with 5 bases between. As DNA, the CDR3 is TGCGCCAGCAGCTTGGGGGGGTCTGGAAACACCATATATTTT. This encodes CASSLGGSGNTIYF.

A single count supports this clone. The chain couples TRBV7-9 to TRBJ2-5; 7 bases match TRBD1. Germline CDR1 and CDR2: SEHNR and FQNEAQ (reference sequence). CDR3 length: 13 residues. Trimming took 8 bases from V and 5 from J; bases not matched to a gene: 8. CDR3 loop: CASAPGTAETQYF. The CDR3 DNA follows: TGTGCCAGCGCTCCCGGGACAGCGGAGACCCAGTACTTC. Drawing the rest from reference TRBV7-9 and TRBJ2-5, the complete variable domain is DTGVSQNPRHKITKRGQNVTFRCDPISEHNRLYWYRQTLGQGPEFLTYFQNEAQLEKSRLLSDRFSAERPKGSFSTLEIQRTEQGDSAMYLCASAPGTAETQYFGPGTRLLVL.

The chain is built from TRBV5-4 and TRBJ2-5; possibly TRBD2 for D (5 bases). The germline V and J ends were trimmed by 5 bases and 0 bases, with 8 bases remaining between them. The germline V gene has CDR1 SGHNT and CDR2 YYREEE (reference sequence). This CDR3 contains 13 residues. CDR3 region: CASREDYQETQYF. Here the CDR3 DNA reads TGTGCCAGCAGAGAGGACTACCAAGAGACCCAGTACTTC.

The chain couples TRBV3-1 (or the pseudogene TRBV3-2) to TRBJ1-3, with D unresolved. The CDR3 sequence is 15 residues long. Germline V gene data show CDR1 as LGHDT and CDR2 as YNNKEL (reference sequence). V was trimmed by 5 bases and J by 0 bases, leaving 11 bases between them. DNA for the CDR3: TGTGCCAGCAGCGAGACGGAGACCTCTGGAAACACCATATATTTT. As protein: CASSETETSGNTIYF.

The chain is built from TRBV20-1 and TRBJ2-1, with TRBD2 identical over 14 bases. The junction had 9 bases not matched to a gene; V was cut back by 3 bases and J by 2 bases. Looked up from germline, CDR1 is DFQATT and CDR2 is SNEGSKA (reference sequence). The CDR3 is 18 residues long. CDR3 region: CSASEGTSGSITYNEQFF. Here the CDR3 DNA reads TGCAGTGCTAGTGAGGGGACTAGCGGGAGTATCACCTACAATGAGCAGTTCTTC.

This sequence joins TRBV9 and TRBJ1-1, with D possibly being TRBD1 (5 bases). The V end was cut by 3 bases, the J end by 0 bases, with 9 bases between. Germline V gene sequence: CDR1 SGDLS, CDR2 YYNGEE. This CDR3 comprises 14 residues. The CDR3 coding sequence is TGTGCCAGCAGCGAGACAGCTATGAACACTGAAGCTTTCTTT. Translating gives CASSETAMNTEAFF.

The J gene is TRBJ2-7, the V gene TRBV7-2, with TRBD2 as a possible D gene (7 bases). Germline values: CDR1 SGHTA, CDR2 FQGNSA. Trimming took off 3 bases at V and 6 bases at J, with 12 bases between the two ends. There are 13 residues in the CDR3. CDR3 DNA sequence: TGTGCCAGCAGCTTCGGGGGGCAGACCGAGCAGTACTTC. It translates to CASSFGGQTEQYF.

This sequence joins TRBV18 and TRBJ1-2, with a tentative D call TRBD1 (6 bases). The germline V gene has CDR1 KGHSH and CDR2 LQKENI. Trimming shortened V by 8 bases and J by 2 bases, and 12 bases separated the two germline ends. The CDR3 contains 13 residues. CDR3 protein: CASTFQGNYGYTF. The DNA of the CDR3 is TGTGCCAGCACCTTTCAGGGGAACTATGGCTACACCTTC.

The chain links TRBV5-1 to TRBJ1-1, with 7 bases matching TRBD1. The V segment lost 6 bases and the J segment 2 bases; nucleotides outside the gene matches: 7. The germline V gene has CDR1 SGHRS and CDR2 YFSETQ. The CDR3 runs to 14 residues. The CDR3 is CASIQGTANTEAFF. CDR3 sequence (DNA): TGCGCCAGCATACAAGGGACAGCAAACACTGAAGCTTTCTTT.

V and J are TRBV10-2 and TRBJ1-1; TRBD1 might be the D (5 bases). Trimming removed 6 bases from V and 6 bases from J, with 11 bases in between. The CDR3 contains 12 residues. Germline V lookup: CDR1 WSHSY, CDR2 SAAADI. This CDR3 is CASRGDAPEAFF. Here the CDR3 DNA reads TGCGCCAGCAGGGGGGATGCTCCTGAAGCTTTCTTT.

This clone was observed a handful of times. The V and J genes are TRBV10-3 and TRBJ2-1; 7 nucleotides line up with TRBD2. V dropped 3 bases and J dropped 0; count of bases not matched to a gene: 8. The CDR3 spans 17 residues. The germline V gene has CDR1 ENHRY and CDR2 SYGVKD. In DNA, the CDR3 is TGTGCCATCAGTGACTTACTAGCGTCGAGCTCCTACAATGAGCAGTTCTTC. Residues: CAISDLLASSSYNEQFF.

CDR3 bases: TGCGCCAGCAGCTTGTCTGGGAGTTTCGGGACAGGGAGTAATGAGCAGTTCTTC. It yields the protein CASSLSGSFGTGSNEQFF. This chain uses TRBV5-1 with TRBJ2-1, with TRBD1 matching over 9 bases. Trimming removed 1 base from V and 7 bases from J; junction bases left unmatched: 15. The CDR3 is 18 residues long. Germline V gene sequence: CDR1 SGHRS, CDR2 YFSETQ.

The rearrangement joins TRBV9 to TRBJ1-1, with 8 bases identical to TRBD1. Trimming took 1 base from V and 4 from J; bases not matched to a gene: 3. The CDR3 sequence is 14 residues long. CDR1 SGDLS and CDR2 YYNGEE come from the germline V gene. CDR3 amino acids: CASSVQGAVTEAFF. The CDR3 bases are TGTGCCAGCAGCGTACAGGGGGCGGTCACTGAAGCTTTCTTT.

The rearrangement uses TRBV6-5 and TRBJ1-1; the D is unclear. The CDR3 contains 13 residues. With 2 bases removed from V and 6 bases from J, the gap between germline ends came to 10 bases. CDR1 MNHEY and CDR2 SVGAGI come from the germline V gene. For the CDR3, the DNA is TGTGCCAGCAGTTACGACGCTTTTCCTGAAGCTTTCTTT. Its translation: CASSYDAFPEAFF.

This chain joins TRBV5-1 and TRBJ2-7; 7 bases are shared with TRBD2. CDR1 is SGHRS and CDR2 is YFSETQ in the germline V gene. CDR3 length: 15 amino acids. Losses at the gene ends were 7 bases for V and 5 bases for J; bases not matched to a gene: 15. For the CDR3, the DNA is TGCGCCAGCGGACGGCGGGCGGGAGACGGCCACGAGCAGTACTTC. This sequence encodes CASGRRAGDGHEQYF. The full variable domain, in which reference TRBV5-1 and TRBJ2-7 provide the parts outside the CDR3, is KAGVTQTPRYLIKTRGQQVTLSCSPISGHRSVSWYQQTPGQGLQFLFEYFSETQRNKGNFPGRFSGRQFSNSRSEMNVSTLELGDSALYLCASGRRAGDGHEQYFGPGTRLTVT.

This rearrangement joins TRBV9 to TRBJ2-7; 8 bases match TRBD1. After removal of 0 bases from V and 9 bases from J, the junction contained 8 bases not matched to a gene. Germline CDR1 reads SGDLS; CDR2 reads YYNGEE. The CDR3 is made up of 14 amino acids. The CDR3 nucleotides read TGTGCCAGCAGCGTAGGCACAGGGGGTGCGGGGCAGTACTTC. Protein sequence: CASSVGTGGAGQYF.

This clone was counted once. The chain combines TRBV7-9 with TRBJ1-2; TRBD1 matches 7 bases. The germline V gene encodes CDR1 SEHNR and CDR2 FQNEAQ (reference sequence). The CDR3 spans 15 residues. Unmatched junction bases numbered 9, after V lost 3 bases and J lost 5 bases. The CDR3 spells CASSFTGTERYGYTF. The CDR3 DNA follows: TGTGCCAGCAGCTTCACCGGGACAGAGCGATATGGCTACACCTTC.

The V call is TRBV18, the J call TRBJ1-2; TRBD1 agrees at 9 bases. Germline values: CDR1 KGHSH, CDR2 LQKENI. The CDR3 length is 13 residues. The trim removed 6 bases at V and 6 bases at J, leaving 5 bases unmatched. The CDR3 nucleotides read TGTGCCAGCTCGTCGCGACAGGGGGATGGCTACACCTTC. As protein: CASSSRQGDGYTF.